The following is a T cell receptor beta chain sequence with its context. This clone was counted between two and nine times. Which antigen it targets is not known. Base qualities are not at hand, and no much larger clone is one base apart. Trimming costs V 5 bases and J 0 bases, and their ends lie 9 bases apart. The germline V gene gives CDR1 as MNHNS and CDR2 as SASEGT. The CDR3 holds 14 amino acids from the cysteine to the phenylalanine. Only the CDR3 part of the read is kept: 42 bases, read in frame from the first base. Library construction relied on PCR. Sequencing was performed on an Illumina HiSeq 4000. High-throughput sequencing was used to profile the CDR3 region of the TCR beta-chain in every patient. Per the authors' processing: A classifier to discriminate distant-metastatic papillary thyroid cancer patients was built from CDR3 differences across clinicopathological groups. To measure repertoire diversity the researchers used the Shannon index, while the Morisita-Horn index served to gauge how similar the tumor and blood repertoires were. TCRdb applied fastp at Q25 and MiXCR to the public reads, then kept only in-frame beta chains. TCRdb assigned the V and J calls; the authors' analysis was not used. This sample is represented by 15,000 to 20,000 clones; less than 25% of them were singletons. The ten largest clones capture about 15% of the sample.

The sample comes from a study of metastatic and nonmetastatic thyroid tumors (dated by TCRdb to 2018 to 2021). With regard to the full study: Repertoires from peripheral blood and from tumor or nodule tissue samples of malignant and benign thyroid patients were compared. Results and caveats for the whole study, not just this receptor: In both blood and tumor samples, TCR beta diversity was reported to be significantly higher in malignant tumors than in benign nodules.

None of the patients had been given any treatment before thyroid surgery. The study retrospectively analysed patient clinical samples collected from about 2012 to 2019 using T-cell receptor beta sequencing. Here the chain combines TRBV6-1 and TRBJ2-3; the D gene cannot be resolved reliably. What was sequenced was tumor tissue. The receptor's source is a female donor with papillary thyroid cancer or a benign thyroid nodule (not recorded which). Some clones in this sample may be carry-over from other donors' samples. The CDR3 amino acid sequence is: CASSPTLSTDTQYF. The nucleotide sequence reads as follows: TGTGCCAGCAGTCCTACCCTAAGCACAGATACGCAGTATTTT.